This TCR beta chain was sequenced in a study of T cells expressing NK-cell markers. TCRdb reprocessed the 5' RACE reads and stores each CDR3 protein as one record, lacking DNA. This sample's table reports about 410,000 distinct CDR3 sequences. CDR3 length: 15 residues. CDR1 is SGHRS, CDR2 YFSETQ, per germline. Specimen: blood T cells: a sorted CD56 or NKG2C T cell subset, CD4+ or CD8+ T cells, or bulk PBMC T cells (not recorded which). The rearrangement joins TRBV5-1 to TRBJ2-7; the D call of TRBD1 rests on TCRdb alone, since no DNA is present to check it. This TCR was sampled from a woman in her 50s in good health. The CDR3: CASTRTSGREGEQYF.